The 19 T cell receptor beta chains reported below all come from one sample, sequenced in a study of cytomegalovirus exposure and HLA in healthy donors. With 60 Vbeta and 13 Jbeta primers, the PCR was carried out. The protocol was immunoSEQ multiplex PCR, while the TCRdb copy is restricted to in-frame clones and leaves out a portion. This sample's clone table lists 40,000 to 60,000 clones. Specimen: PBMCs. These receptors came from a man aged 35 to 55 in good health and CMV-seropositive.

V usage is TRBV25-1 and J usage is TRBJ1-1; D not resolved. The germline V gene has CDR1 MGHDK and CDR2 SYGVNS. V lost 2 bases and J 4 bases, leaving 8 bases between the germline ends. This CDR3 has 13 amino acids. CDR3 loop: CASSERTFTEAFF. The CDR3 coding sequence is TGTGCCAGCAGTGAAAGAACTTTCACTGAAGCTTTCTTT.

The chain is built from TRBV18 and TRBJ2-1, with D uncertain. Trimming pared 0 bases from V and 3 bases from J, leaving 6 bases between. The CDR3 is 14 residues long. Germline lookup yields CDR1 KGHSH and CDR2 LQKENI. CDR3 bases: TGTGCCAGCTCACCACCCCCCCTCTACAATGAGCAGTTCTTC. This sequence encodes CASSPPPLYNEQFF.

V is TRBV19 and J is TRBJ2-2, with 7 bases fitting TRBD2. This CDR3 has 16 amino acids. With V trimmed by 4 bases and J by 1 base, 6 bases remained unmatched. CDR1 LNHDA and CDR2 SQIVND come from the germline V gene (reference sequence). The CDR3: CASSKGVAGNTGELFF. The DNA of the CDR3 is TGTGCCAGTAGTAAGGGAGTAGCGGGGAACACCGGGGAGCTGTTTTTT.

The CDR3 DNA reads TGTGCCACCAGCGGACCGAGGGTAGCTGAAGCTTTCTTT. The encoded protein is CATSGPRVAEAFF. V usage is TRBV15 and J usage is TRBJ1-1, with D hard to call. The V and J ends lost 5 bases and 6 bases respectively, with 13 bases between them. CDR1 is LNHNV and CDR2 is YYDKDF in the germline V gene (reference sequence). CDR3 length: 13 amino acids.

The chain couples TRBV18 to TRBJ1-2, with 12 bases identical to TRBD1. V lost 3 bases to trimming and J lost 8 bases; unmatched junction nucleotides: 7. The CDR3 runs to 15 residues. Germline CDR1 and CDR2: KGHSH and LQKENI. DNA of the CDR3: TGTGCCAGCTCACCTCCCGGGACAGGGGGCCGGGGCTACACCTTC. Protein product: CASSPPGTGGRGYTF.

This chain connects TRBV19 to TRBJ1-5; D is unresolved. Germline V gene data show CDR1 as LNHDA and CDR2 as SQIVND (reference sequence). V was trimmed by 5 bases and J by 7 bases, leaving 12 bases between them. This CDR3 is built from 13 residues. For the CDR3, the DNA is TGTGCCAGTAGTGGGCTTTTGGGCCAGCCCCAGCATTTT. Encoded protein: CASSGLLGQPQHF.

The rearrangement links TRBV7-9 to TRBJ2-4; 10 bases line up with TRBD2. Germline trimming cut 1 base from V and 9 bases from J; bases unmatched to any gene: 3. Germline V CDR1 and CDR2: SEHNR, FQNEAQ (reference sequence). The CDR3 has 14 amino acids. The CDR3 protein is CASSLGGTSAIQYF. The CDR3 DNA sequence: TGTGCCAGCAGCTTAGGTGGGACTAGCGCCATTCAGTACTTC.

V and J are TRBV6-5 and TRBJ1-2; D unclear. There are 13 residues in the CDR3. V lost 7 bases and J 4 bases, leaving 13 bases between the germline ends. The V gene's germline CDR1 is MNHEY and CDR2 SVGAGI. The CDR3 DNA reads TGTGCCAGCACCCTTGGAGGTGGCTATGGCTACACCTTC. This encodes CASTLGGGYGYTF.

The chain carries TRBV19 and TRBJ2-5; a weak D match, TRBD2 (5 bases). Germline CDR1 LNHDA, CDR2 SQIVND (reference sequence). The ends were cut back, 3 bases at V and 2 bases at J, with 7 bases in the middle. CDR3 length equals 13 residues. CDR3 DNA sequence: TGTGCCAGTAGTATCCAGCGGCAAGAGACCCAGTACTTC. Residues: CASSIQRQETQYF.

The V and J genes are TRBV9 and TRBJ2-1; D gene uncertain. V lost 3 bases and J lost 9, with 19 bases in between. The CDR3 sequence is 15 residues long. Germline CDR1 SGDLS, CDR2 YYNGEE. Here the CDR3 DNA reads TGTGCCAGCAGCGGAAATGTACTACTATCCTCTGAGCAGTTCTTC. The encoded protein is CASSGNVLLSSEQFF. The entire variable domain, with the rest obtained from reference TRBV9 and TRBJ2-1, is as follows: DSGVTQTPKHLITATGQRVTLRCSPRSGDLSVYWYQQSLDQGLQFLIQYYNGEERAKGNILERFSAQQFPDLHSELNLSSLELGDSALYFCASSGNVLLSSEQFFGPGTRLTVL.

V usage is TRBV18 and J usage is TRBJ2-5; TRBD1 agrees at 7 bases. Unmatched junction bases numbered 5, after V lost 2 bases and J lost 2 bases. In germline, CDR1 is KGHSH, CDR2 LQKENI. The CDR3 is 15 amino acids. The DNA for the CDR3 is TGTGCCAGCTCACCAAGGACAGGATATCAAGAGACCCAGTACTTC. The encoded protein is CASSPRTGYQETQYF.

This chain links TRBV28 with TRBJ2-7, with D perhaps matching TRBD2 (6 bases). There are 14 residues in the CDR3. In germline, CDR1 is MDHEN, CDR2 SYDVKM. V lost 4 bases, J lost 12 bases, and 22 bases lay in between. The CDR3 spells CASSSLSGGAGWYF. The CDR3 DNA reads as TGTGCCAGCAGTTCCCTGTCCGGGGGTGCGGGCTGGTACTTC. Variable domain in full (rest from reference TRBV28 and TRBJ2-7): DVKVTQSSRYLVKRTGEKVFLECVQDMDHENMFWYRQDPGLGLRLIYFSYDVKMKEKGDIPEGYSVSREKKERFSLILESASTNQTSMYLCASSSLSGGAGWYFGPGTRLTVT.

The chain has TRBV12-5 and TRBJ2-3; TRBD2 aligns across 14 bases. J gave up 6 bases and V 7 bases, and 9 bases lay outside the gene matches. Germline CDR1 is LGHNT and CDR2 is FRNRAP. CDR3 length equals 16 residues. The CDR3 region has the DNA TGTGCTAGTGCCCCAGGGACTAGCGGGGGATGGGATACGCAGTATTTT. Translated, it gives CASAPGTSGGWDTQYF.

V and J are TRBV10-3 and TRBJ1-5; 8 bases fit TRBD1. The CDR3 sequence is 16 residues long. CDR1 and CDR2 (germline): ENHRY, SYGVKD. CDR3 bases: TGTCCTCAGGAGGAAGCAGGGGGCGATGGCAATCAGCCCCAGCATTTT. Amino acids: CPQEEAGGDGNQPQHF.

V gene TRBV7-8 combines with J gene TRBJ2-5; 8 positions agree with TRBD1. The germline CDR1 and CDR2 sequences are SGHVS and FQNEAQ. Losses at the gene ends were 1 base for V and 5 bases for J; bases not matched to a gene: 3. The CDR3 loop spans 14 amino acids. CDR3 region: CASSLGDRGETQYF. DNA for the CDR3: TGTGCCAGCAGCTTAGGTGACAGGGGTGAGACCCAGTACTTC.

The chain employs TRBV5-4 and TRBJ2-3; the match to TRBD1 covers 8 bases. The V and J ends lost 3 bases and 0 bases, in that order; junction bases with no gene match: 6. CDR3 size: 16 residues. The germline gives CDR1 SGHNT, CDR2 YYREEE (reference sequence). CDR3 sequence: CASSSSRGRSTDTQYF. CDR3 sequence (DNA): TGTGCCAGCAGCTCATCCAGGGGGCGAAGCACAGATACGCAGTATTTT.

This CDR3 is CASSVSSQLSNYGYTF. CDR3 bases: TGTGCCAGCAGCGTGTCCAGCCAACTATCTAACTATGGCTACACCTTC. The chain is built from TRBV9 and TRBJ1-2; D not certain. Germline assignment: CDR1 SGDLS and CDR2 YYNGEE. The CDR3 consists of 16 residues. V was clipped by 2 bases and J by 0 bases, with 14 bases between them.

V and J are TRBV7-7 and TRBJ2-2, with D maybe TRBD2 (6 bases). This CDR3 comprises 11 residues. Germline V gene sequence: CDR1 SSHAT, CDR2 FNYEAQ (reference sequence). V lost 8 bases, J lost 5 bases, and 6 bases lay in between. CDR3 loop: CASGRTGELFF. The CDR3 coding sequence is TGTGCCAGCGGGAGGACCGGGGAGCTGTTTTTT. Full variable domain (remainder filled in from reference TRBV7-7 and TRBJ2-2): GAGVSQSPRYKVTKRGQDVTLRCDPISSHATLYWYQQALGQGPEFLTYFNYEAQPDKSGLPSDRFSAERPEGSISTLTIQRTEQRDSAMYRCASGRTGELFFGEGSRLTVL.

Here the CDR3 DNA reads TGTGCCAGCAGCCCGGGACTAGCGGGGGGGCAGGAGCAGTTCTTC. It is translated as CASSPGLAGGQEQFF. The V gene is TRBV7-9, the J gene TRBJ2-1; 16 nucleotides match TRBD2. Germline assignment: CDR1 SEHNR and CDR2 FQNEAQ (reference sequence). This CDR3 spans 15 amino acids. Trimming took 5 bases from V and 10 from J; bases not matched to a gene: 5.